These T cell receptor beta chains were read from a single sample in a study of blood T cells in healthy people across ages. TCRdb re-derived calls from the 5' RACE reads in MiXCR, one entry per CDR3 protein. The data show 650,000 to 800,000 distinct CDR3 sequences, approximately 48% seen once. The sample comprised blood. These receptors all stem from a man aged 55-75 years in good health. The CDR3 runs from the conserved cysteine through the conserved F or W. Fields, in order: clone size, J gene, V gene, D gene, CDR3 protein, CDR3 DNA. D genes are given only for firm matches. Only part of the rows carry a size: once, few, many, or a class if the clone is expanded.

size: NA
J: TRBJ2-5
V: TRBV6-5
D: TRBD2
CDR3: CASSYDSGVLAGLQETQYF
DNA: TGTGCCAGCAGTTACGATAGCGGGGTACTAGCGGGGCTACAAGAGACCCAGTACTTC

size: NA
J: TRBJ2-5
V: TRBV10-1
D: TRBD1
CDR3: CASSEGTVVYEQNF
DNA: TGCGCCAGCAGTGAGGGGACAGTAGTCTACGAGCAGAACTTC

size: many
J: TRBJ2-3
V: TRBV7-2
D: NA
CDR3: CASTSDVGTDTQYF
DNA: TGTGCCAGCACCTCAGATGTCGGCACAGATACGCAGTATTTT

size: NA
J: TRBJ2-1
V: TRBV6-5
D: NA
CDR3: CASSYLASEDNEQFF
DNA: TGTGCCAGCAGTTACCTGGCTAGCGAGGACAATGAGCAGTTCTTC

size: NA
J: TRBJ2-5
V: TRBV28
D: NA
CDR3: CASSFLSGTQYF
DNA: TGTGCCAGCAGTTTTCTATCAGGGACCCAGTACTTC

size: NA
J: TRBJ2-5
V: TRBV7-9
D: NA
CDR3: CASSRGFMETQYF
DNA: TGTGCCAGCAGCCGAGGGTTCATGGAGACCCAGTACTTC

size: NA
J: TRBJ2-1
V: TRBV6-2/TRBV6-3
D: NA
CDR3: CASSHLTSYNEQFF
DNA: TGTGCCAGCAGCCACTTAACCTCCTACAATGAGCAGTTCTTC

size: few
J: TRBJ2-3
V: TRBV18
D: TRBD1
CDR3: CASSTDRTSKNTQYF
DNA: TGTGCCAGCTCCACGGACAGGACCTCCAAAAATACGCAGTATTTT

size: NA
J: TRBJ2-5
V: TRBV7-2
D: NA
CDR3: CASSLRQFQETQYF
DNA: TGTGCCAGCAGCTTACGACAGTTTCAAGAGACCCAGTACTTC

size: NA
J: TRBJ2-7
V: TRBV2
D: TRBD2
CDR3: CASSDSSGRAILYEQYF
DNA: TGTGCCAGCAGTGATTCTAGCGGGAGGGCCATTCTCTACGAGCAGTACTTC

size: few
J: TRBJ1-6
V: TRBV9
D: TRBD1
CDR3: CASRRGTGYNSPLHF
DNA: TGTGCCAGCAGAAGAGGGACAGGGTATAATTCACCCCTCCACTTT

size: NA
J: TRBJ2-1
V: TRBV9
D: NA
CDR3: CASSPNPGPGDNEQFF
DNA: TGTGCCAGCAGCCCCAACCCGGGACCGGGGGACAATGAGCAGTTCTTC

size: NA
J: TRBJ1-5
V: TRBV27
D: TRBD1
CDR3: CASSLRMDRAIPNQPQHF
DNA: TGTGCCAGCAGTTTACGTATGGACAGGGCGATACCCAATCAGCCCCAGCATTTT

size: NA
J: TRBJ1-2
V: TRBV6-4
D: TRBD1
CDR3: CASSARTGANYGYTF
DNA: TGTGCCAGCAGCGCCAGAACAGGGGCTAACTATGGCTACACCTTC

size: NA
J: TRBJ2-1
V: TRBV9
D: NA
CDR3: CASSVVGSGYNEQFF
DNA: TGTGCCAGCAGCGTAGTGGGTAGTGGGTACAATGAGCAGTTCTTC

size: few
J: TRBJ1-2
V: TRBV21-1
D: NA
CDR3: CASDVRQALTNYGYTF
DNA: TGTGCCAGCGACGTTCGACAGGCCCTCACTAACTATGGCTACACCTTC

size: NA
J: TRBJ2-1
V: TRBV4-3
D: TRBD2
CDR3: CASSQLPSGPYNEQFF
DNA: TGCGCCAGCAGCCAACTCCCTAGCGGACCCTACAATGAGCAGTTCTTC

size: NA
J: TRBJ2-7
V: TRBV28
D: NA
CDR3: CASRPRSSFGGKTYEQYF
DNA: TGTGCCAGCAGGCCCCGTTCTTCATTTGGAGGTAAAACCTACGAGCAGTACTTC

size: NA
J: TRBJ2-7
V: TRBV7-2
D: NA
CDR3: CASSLQGMVTDEQYF
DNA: TGTGCCAGCAGCTTACAGGGTATGGTGACCGACGAGCAGTACTTC

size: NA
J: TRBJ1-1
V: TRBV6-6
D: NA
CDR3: CATTVTQDTEAFF
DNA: TGTGCCACCACGGTGACACAGGACACTGAAGCTTTCTTT

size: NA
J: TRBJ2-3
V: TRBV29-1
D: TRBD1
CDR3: CSVRTGLTETQNF
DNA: TGCAGCGTCCGGACAGGGCTGACAGAAACGCAGAATTTT

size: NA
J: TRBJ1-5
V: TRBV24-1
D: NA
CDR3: CATSEADSGNQPQHF
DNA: TGTGCCACCAGTGAAGCGGACAGCGGCAATCAGCCCCAGCATTTT

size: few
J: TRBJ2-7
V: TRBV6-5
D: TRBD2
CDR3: CASSPGGPHEQYF
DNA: TGTGCCAGTTCCCCGGGGGGGCCCCACGAGCAGTACTTC